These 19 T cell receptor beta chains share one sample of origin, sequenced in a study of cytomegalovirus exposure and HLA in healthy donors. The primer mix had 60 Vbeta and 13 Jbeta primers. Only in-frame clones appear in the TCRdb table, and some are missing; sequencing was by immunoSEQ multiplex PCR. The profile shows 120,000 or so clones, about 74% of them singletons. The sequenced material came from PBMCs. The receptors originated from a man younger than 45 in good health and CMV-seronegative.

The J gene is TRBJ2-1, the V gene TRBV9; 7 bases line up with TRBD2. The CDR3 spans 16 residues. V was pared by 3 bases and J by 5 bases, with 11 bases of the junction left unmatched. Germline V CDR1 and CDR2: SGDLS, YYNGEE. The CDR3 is CASSDGGGYRHNEQFF. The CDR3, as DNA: TGTGCCAGCAGCGATGGCGGGGGATACCGCCACAATGAGCAGTTCTTC.

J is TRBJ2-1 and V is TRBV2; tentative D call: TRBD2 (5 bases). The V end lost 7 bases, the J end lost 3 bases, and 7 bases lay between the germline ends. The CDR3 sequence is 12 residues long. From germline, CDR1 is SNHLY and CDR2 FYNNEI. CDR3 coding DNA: TGTGCCAGCAACCGGGACTACAATGAGCAGTTCTTC. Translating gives CASNRDYNEQFF.

The DNA for the CDR3 is TGTGCCAGCAGCTTAGGCCGGGACAGGGTCGTTTACGAGCAGTACTTC. This translates into CASSLGRDRVVYEQYF. The chain has TRBV13 and TRBJ2-7; 9 bases match TRBD1. Trimming took 0 bases from V and 4 from J; bases not matched to a gene: 7. The germline V gene has CDR1 PRHDT and CDR2 FYEKMQ (reference sequence). The CDR3 contains 16 residues.

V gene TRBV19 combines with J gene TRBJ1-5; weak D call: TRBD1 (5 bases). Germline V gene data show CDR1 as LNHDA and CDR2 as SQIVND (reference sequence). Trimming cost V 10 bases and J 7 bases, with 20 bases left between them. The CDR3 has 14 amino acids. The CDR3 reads CATSPGGVRQPQHF. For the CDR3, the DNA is TGTGCCACCTCCCCCGGGGGGGTCCGACAGCCCCAGCATTTT.

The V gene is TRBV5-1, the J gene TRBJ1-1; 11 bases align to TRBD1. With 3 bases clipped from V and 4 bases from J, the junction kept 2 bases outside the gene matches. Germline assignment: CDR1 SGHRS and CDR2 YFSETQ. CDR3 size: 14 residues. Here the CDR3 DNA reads TGCGCCAGCAGCTGGACAGGGGGCCGCACTGAAGCTTTCTTT. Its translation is CASSWTGGRTEAFF.

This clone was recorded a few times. The CDR3 nucleotides are TGTGCCAGCAGTTCATACAGGGTCAATGAGCAGTTCTTC. Amino acids: CASSSYRVNEQFF. The gene calls are TRBV6-5 and TRBJ2-1; a possible D gene is TRBD1 (6 bases). The CDR3 spans 13 residues. The germline CDR1 and CDR2 sequences are MNHEY and SVGAGI. V was shortened by 4 bases and J by 6 bases, with 10 bases between the two germline ends.

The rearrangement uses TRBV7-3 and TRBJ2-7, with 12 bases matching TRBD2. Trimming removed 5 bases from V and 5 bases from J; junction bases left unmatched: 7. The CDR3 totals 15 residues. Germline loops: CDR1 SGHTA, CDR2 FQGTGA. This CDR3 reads CASSPSSGGAHEQYF. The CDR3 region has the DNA TGTGCCAGCAGCCCCTCTAGCGGGGGGGCCCACGAGCAGTACTTC.

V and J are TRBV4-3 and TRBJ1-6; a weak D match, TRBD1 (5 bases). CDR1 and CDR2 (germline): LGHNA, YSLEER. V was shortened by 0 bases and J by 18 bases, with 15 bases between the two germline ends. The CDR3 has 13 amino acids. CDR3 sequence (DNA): TGCGCCAGCAGCCAAGACCCCTCCGGGGGGAGCCACTTT. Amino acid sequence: CASSQDPSGGSHF.

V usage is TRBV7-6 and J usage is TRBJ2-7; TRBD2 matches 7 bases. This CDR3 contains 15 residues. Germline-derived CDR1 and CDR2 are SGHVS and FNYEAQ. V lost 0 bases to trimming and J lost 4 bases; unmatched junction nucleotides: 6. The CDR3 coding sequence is TGTGCCAGCAGCTTAGCAAGCGGGGAGGGTTACGAGCAGTACTTC. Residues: CASSLASGEGYEQYF.

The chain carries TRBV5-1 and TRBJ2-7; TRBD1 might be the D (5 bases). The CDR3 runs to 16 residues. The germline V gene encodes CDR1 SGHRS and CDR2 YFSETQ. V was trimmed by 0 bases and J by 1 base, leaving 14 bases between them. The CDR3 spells CASSLGGQGPSYEQYF. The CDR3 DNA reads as TGCGCCAGCAGCTTGGGAGGTCAGGGCCCTTCCTACGAGCAGTACTTC.

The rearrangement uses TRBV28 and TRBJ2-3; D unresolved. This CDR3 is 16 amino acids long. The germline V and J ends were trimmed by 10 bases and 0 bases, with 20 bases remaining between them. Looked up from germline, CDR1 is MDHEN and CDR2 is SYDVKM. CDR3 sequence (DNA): TGTGCCACCCCCGCTCGAGGCGAATCTAGCACAGATACGCAGTATTTT. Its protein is CATPARGESSTDTQYF.

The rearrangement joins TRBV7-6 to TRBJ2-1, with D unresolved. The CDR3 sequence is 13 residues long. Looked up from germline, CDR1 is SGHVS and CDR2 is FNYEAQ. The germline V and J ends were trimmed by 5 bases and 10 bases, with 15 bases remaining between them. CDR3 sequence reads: CASSLELEREQFF. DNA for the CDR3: TGTGCCAGCAGCCTTGAGTTGGAGAGGGAGCAGTTCTTC.

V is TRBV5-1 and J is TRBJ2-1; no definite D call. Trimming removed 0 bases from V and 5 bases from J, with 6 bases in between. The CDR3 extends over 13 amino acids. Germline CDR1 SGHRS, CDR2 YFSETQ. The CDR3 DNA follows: TGCGCCAGCAGCTTGGTGGCCGACAATGAGCAGTTCTTC. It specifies CASSLVADNEQFF. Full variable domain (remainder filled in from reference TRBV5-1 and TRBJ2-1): KAGVTQTPRYLIKTRGQQVTLSCSPISGHRSVSWYQQTPGQGLQFLFEYFSETQRNKGNFPGRFSGRQFSNSRSEMNVSTLELGDSALYLCASSLVADNEQFFGPGTRLTVL.

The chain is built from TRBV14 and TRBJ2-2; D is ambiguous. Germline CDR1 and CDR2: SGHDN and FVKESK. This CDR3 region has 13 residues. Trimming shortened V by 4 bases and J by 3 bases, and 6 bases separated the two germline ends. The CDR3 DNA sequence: TGTGCCAGCAGCCTCTTAGACACCGGGGAGCTGTTTTTT. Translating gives CASSLLDTGELFF. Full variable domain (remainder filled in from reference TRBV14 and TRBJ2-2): EAGVTQFPSHSVIEKGQTVTLRCDPISGHDNLYWYRRVMGKEIKFLLHFVKESKQDESGMPNNRFLAERTGGTYSTLKVQPAELEDSGVYFCASSLLDTGELFFGEGSRLTVL.

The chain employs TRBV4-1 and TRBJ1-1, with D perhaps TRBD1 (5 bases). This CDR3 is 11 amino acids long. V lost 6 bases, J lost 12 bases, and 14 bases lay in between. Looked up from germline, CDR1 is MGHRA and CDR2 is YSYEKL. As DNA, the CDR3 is TGCGCCAGCAGTTTCCCAGGGAAGACTTTCTTT. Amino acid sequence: CASSFPGKTFF.

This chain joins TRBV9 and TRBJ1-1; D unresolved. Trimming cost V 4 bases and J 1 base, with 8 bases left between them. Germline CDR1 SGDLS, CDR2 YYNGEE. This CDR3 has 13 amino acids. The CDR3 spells CASSSTANTEAFF. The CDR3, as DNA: TGTGCCAGCAGCTCCACAGCGAACACTGAAGCTTTCTTT.

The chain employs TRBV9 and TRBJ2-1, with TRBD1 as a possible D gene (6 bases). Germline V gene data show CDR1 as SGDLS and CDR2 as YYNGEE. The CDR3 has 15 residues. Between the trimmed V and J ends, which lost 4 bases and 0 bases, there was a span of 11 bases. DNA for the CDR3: TGTGCCAGCAGCCCAACCAGGGGCTCCTACAATGAGCAGTTCTTC. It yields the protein CASSPTRGSYNEQFF.

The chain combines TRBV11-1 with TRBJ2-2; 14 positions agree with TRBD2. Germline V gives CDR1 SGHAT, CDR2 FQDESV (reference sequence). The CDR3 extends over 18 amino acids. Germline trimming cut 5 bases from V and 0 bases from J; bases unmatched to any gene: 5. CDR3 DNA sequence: TGTGCCAGCAGCCCTAGGACTAGCGGGGGGACGAACACCGGGGAGCTGTTTTTT. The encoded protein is CASSPRTSGGTNTGELFF.

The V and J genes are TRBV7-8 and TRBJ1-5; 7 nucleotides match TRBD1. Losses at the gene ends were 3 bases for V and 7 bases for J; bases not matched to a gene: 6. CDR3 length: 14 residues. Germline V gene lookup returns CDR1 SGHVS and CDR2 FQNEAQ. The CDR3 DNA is TGTGCCAGCAGCTTTCCAGGGGGGCGGCAGCCCCAGCATTTT. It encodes CASSFPGGRQPQHF.